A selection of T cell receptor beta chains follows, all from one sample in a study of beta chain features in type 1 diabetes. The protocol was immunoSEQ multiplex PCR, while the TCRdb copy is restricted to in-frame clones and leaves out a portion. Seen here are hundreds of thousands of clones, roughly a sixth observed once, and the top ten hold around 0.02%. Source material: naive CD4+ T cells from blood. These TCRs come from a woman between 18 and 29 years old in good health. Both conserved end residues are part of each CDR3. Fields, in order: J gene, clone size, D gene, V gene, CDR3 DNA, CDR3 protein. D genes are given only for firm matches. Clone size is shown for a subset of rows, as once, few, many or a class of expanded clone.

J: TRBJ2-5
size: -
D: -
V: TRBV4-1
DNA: TGCGCCAGCAGCCAAGTTTTATCAGAGACCCAGTACTTC
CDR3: CASSQVLSETQYF

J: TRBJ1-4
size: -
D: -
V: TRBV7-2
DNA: TGTGCCAGCAGCTCCCATCTTCTTCGCGGGTGGAATGAAAAACTGTTTTTT
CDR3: CASSSHLLRGWNEKLFF

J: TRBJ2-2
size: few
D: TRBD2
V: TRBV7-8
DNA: TGTGCCAGCAGCCCAAGCCCCGGACTAGCGGGACCCGGGGAGCTGTTTTTT
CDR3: CASSPSPGLAGPGELFF

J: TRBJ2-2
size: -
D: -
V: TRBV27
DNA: TGTGCCAGCAGGCCCTGGAACACCGGGGAGCTGTTTTTT
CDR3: CASRPWNTGELFF

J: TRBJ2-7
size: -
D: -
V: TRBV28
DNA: TGTGCCAGCAGCCTGGGGTACGAGCAGTACTTC
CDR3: CASSLGYEQYF

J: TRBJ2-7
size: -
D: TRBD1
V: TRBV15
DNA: TGTGCCACCAGCGGACAGGGTGCGGGCTCCTACGAGCAGTACTTC
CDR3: CATSGQGAGSYEQYF

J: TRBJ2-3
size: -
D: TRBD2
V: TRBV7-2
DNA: TGTGCCAGCAGCTTCGGACTAGCCCCCACAGATACGCAGTATTTT
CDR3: CASSFGLAPTDTQYF

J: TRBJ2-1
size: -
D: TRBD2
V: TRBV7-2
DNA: TGTGCCAGCAGCCCTACCAGCGGGAGGGGTGAGCAGTTCTTC
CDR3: CASSPTSGRGEQFF

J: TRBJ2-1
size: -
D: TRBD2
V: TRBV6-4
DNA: TGTGCCAGCAGCGGTAGCGGGAGTGGGTACAATGAGCAGTTCTTC
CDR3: CASSGSGSGYNEQFF

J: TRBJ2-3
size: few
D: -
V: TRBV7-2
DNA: TGTGCCAGCAGCCCCCACCGGGGGGACACCTCGAGTAGCACAGATACGCAGTATTTT
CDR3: CASSPHRGDTSSSTDTQYF

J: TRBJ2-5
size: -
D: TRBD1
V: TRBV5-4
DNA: TGTGCCAGCAGCACCAGACAGGGAAAAGAGACCCAGTACTTC
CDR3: CASSTRQGKETQYF

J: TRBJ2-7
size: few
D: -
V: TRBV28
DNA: TGTGCCAGCAGTTTAGGAGGCGGGTTTAGCTCCTACGAGCAGTACTTC
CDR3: CASSLGGGFSSYEQYF

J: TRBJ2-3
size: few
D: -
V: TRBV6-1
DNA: TGTGCCAGCAGTGATGGGACTAGCACAGATACGCAGTATTTT
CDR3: CASSDGTSTDTQYF

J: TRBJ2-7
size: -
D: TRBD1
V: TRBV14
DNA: TGTGCCAGCAGAAGGGGACAGGCCGGGGGAGAGCAGTACTTC
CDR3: CASRRGQAGGEQYF

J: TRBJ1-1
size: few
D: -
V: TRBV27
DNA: TGTGCCAGCAGTTTTTCTCCAGGGCTCTGGAACACTGAAGCTTTCTTT
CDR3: CASSFSPGLWNTEAFF

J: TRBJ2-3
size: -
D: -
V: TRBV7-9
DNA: TGTGCCAGCAGCCGAGGAGATACGCAGTATTTT
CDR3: CASSRGDTQYF

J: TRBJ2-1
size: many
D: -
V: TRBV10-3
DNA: TGTGCCATCACGGGGGCAGGCAATGAGCAGTTCTTC
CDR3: CAITGAGNEQFF

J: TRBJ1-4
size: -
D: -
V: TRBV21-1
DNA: TGTGCCAGCAGCATGTCGGTACAGGGCGGGGAAAAACTGTTTTTT
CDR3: CASSMSVQGGEKLFF

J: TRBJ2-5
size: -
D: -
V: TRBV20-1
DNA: TGCAGTGCTAGAGGAACAGAGACCCAGTACTTC
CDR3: CSARGTETQYF

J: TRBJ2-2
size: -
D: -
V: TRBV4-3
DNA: TGCGCCAGCAGCCAAGGACAGGTGAACACCGGGGAGCTGTCTTTT
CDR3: CASSQGQVNTGELSF

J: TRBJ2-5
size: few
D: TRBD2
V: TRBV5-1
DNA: TGCGCCAGCAGCTTGGCCCCGGGAGGGGAAGAGACCCAGTACTTC
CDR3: CASSLAPGGEETQYF

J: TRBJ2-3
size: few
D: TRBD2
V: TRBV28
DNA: TGTGCCAGCAGTCCGTCCCGACTAGCGGACAATTGGGATACGCAGTATTTT
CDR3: CASSPSRLADNWDTQYF

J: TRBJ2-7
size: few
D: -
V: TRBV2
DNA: TGTGCCAGCAGATCCGACAACGAGCAGTACTTC
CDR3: CASRSDNEQYF

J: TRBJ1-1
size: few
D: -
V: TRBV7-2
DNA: TGTGCCAGCAGCTTAGAAACTTTAGGGAACACTGAAGCTTTCTTT
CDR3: CASSLETLGNTEAFF

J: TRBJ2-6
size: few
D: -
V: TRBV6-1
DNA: TGTGCCAGCAGTGAAGGCGGTGCCTTCTCTGGGGCCAACGTCCTGACTTTC
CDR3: CASSEGGAFSGANVLTF

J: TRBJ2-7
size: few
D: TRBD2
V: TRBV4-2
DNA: TGTGCCAGCAGCCGAGAACTAGCGCAACGGGACGAGCAGTACTTC
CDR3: CASSRELAQRDEQYF

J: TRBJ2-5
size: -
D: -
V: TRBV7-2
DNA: TGTGCCAGCAGCCGACCGCAAGAGACCCAGTACTTC
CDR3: CASSRPQETQYF

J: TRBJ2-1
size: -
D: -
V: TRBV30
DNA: TGTGCCTGGAAAAGGGGGGCTGACAATGAGCAGTTCTTC
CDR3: CAWKRGADNEQFF

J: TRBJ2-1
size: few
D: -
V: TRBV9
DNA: TGTGCCAGCAGCGTAGACGCTGGGACTGCTGAGCAGTTCTTC
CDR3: CASSVDAGTAEQFF

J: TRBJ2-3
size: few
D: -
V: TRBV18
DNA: TGTGCCAGCTCCCTAGCCTTCGACACAGATACGCAGTATTTT
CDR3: CASSLAFDTDTQYF

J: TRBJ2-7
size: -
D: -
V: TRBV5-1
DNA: TGCGCCAGCAGCTTGGGGGAACGAGAGCAGTACTTC
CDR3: CASSLGEREQYF

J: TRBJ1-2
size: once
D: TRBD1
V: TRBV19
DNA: TGTGCCAGTAGATATGGGACAGGGAGCTATGGCTACACCTTC
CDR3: CASRYGTGSYGYTF